Presented here are 8 T cell receptor beta chains from one specimen sequenced in a study of spatial heterogeneity in lung cancer. Documented time point: sample taken at primary tumor resection. Whole RNA came from tumor, nontumor lung or frozen PBMC and was sequenced without being sorted. TCRdb reanalysed the 5' RACE reads using MiXCR and keeps one entry per CDR3 protein. The data show roughly 25,000 distinct CDR3 sequences, about 5.1% seen once. The source was PBMCs, collected at surgery. Source of these receptors: a male donor with early-stage non-small cell lung cancer.

This clonotype was counted ten times or more. This rearrangement joins TRBV6-2 or TRBV6-3 to TRBJ2-5; TRBD1 agrees at 7 bases. The CDR3 runs to 15 residues. Trimming removed 5 bases from V and 7 bases from J; junction bases left unmatched: 13. CDR1 and CDR2 (germline): MNHEY, SVGEGT. CDR3: CASSDRQGSLGTQYF. For the CDR3, the DNA is TGTGCCAGCAGTGATCGACAGGGCTCTTTGGGGACCCAGTACTTC.

This clonotype came up many times. The chain is built from TRBV7-9 and TRBJ1-1; 9 bases agree with TRBD1. V trimming: 1 base; J trimming: 8 bases; junction bases outside the gene matches: 8. The CDR3 length is 15 residues. Germline loops: CDR1 SEHNR, CDR2 FQNEAQ (reference sequence). The CDR3 loop is CASSLDRDRAFEAFF. The CDR3 DNA is TGTGCCAGCAGCTTAGATCGGGACAGGGCTTTCGAAGCTTTCTTT.

This clonotype has a count of ten or more. The gene calls are TRBV29-1 and TRBJ1-2; unclear D gene. Germline lookup yields CDR1 SQVTM and CDR2 ANQGSEA. The CDR3 is made up of 11 amino acids. Deletions cut 6 bases from V and 2 bases from J, with 7 bases between. CDR3 nucleotide sequence: TGCAGCGTGTCGGGCAACTATGGCTACACCTTC. This encodes CSVSGNYGYTF.

This clonotype came up many times. CDR3 sequence (DNA): TGCGCCAGCAGCTTGGGGGCAGCCTACAATGAGCAGTTCTTC. Amino acids: CASSLGAAYNEQFF. The chain has TRBV5-1 and TRBJ2-1; D unresolved. With 0 bases removed from V and 2 bases from J, the gap between germline ends came to 6 bases. This CDR3 contains 14 residues. CDR1 and CDR2 (germline): SGHRS, YFSETQ.

This clonotype was seen repeatedly, ten times or more. In DNA, the CDR3 is TGTGCCAGCAGCTACGGGACATCAGCCTCCTACGAGCAGTACTTC. Amino acids: CASSYGTSASYEQYF. This sequence joins TRBV3-1 and TRBJ2-7; TRBD1 might be the D (6 bases). V was trimmed by 5 bases and J by 0 bases, leaving 14 bases between them. The CDR3 is made up of 15 amino acids. Germline V gene sequence: CDR1 LGHDT, CDR2 YNNKEL (reference sequence).

The sample holds many counts of this clonotype. This CDR3 fails to terminate in the conserved phenylalanine or tryptophan, so it likely reflects a read error. The V and J genes are TRBV6-5 and TRBJ2-7; maybe TRBD2 (7 bases). Trimming left V 10 bases short and J 4 bases short, with 23 bases between. The length of the CDR3 is 15 residues. Germline lookup yields CDR1 MNHEY and CDR2 SVGAGI. The CDR3 region has the DNA TGTGCCACCAAACCACAGGGTGCTAGCGGATACGAGCAGTACTCC. Protein sequence: CATKPQGASGYEQYS.

This clonotype was seen many times. The chain is built from TRBV7-9 and TRBJ2-3; D remains ambiguous. Trimming cost V 1 base and J 0 bases, with 5 bases left between them. In germline, CDR1 is SEHNR, CDR2 FQNEAQ (reference sequence). CDR3 length: 14 residues. The CDR3 DNA sequence: TGTGCCAGCAGCTTAGGGCCCAGCACAGATACGCAGTATTTT. As protein: CASSLGPSTDTQYF.

This clonotype occurred many times. J is TRBJ1-5 and V is TRBV12-3 or TRBV12-4; D unclear. The CDR3 length is 13 residues. V was pared by 4 bases and J by 6 bases, with 10 bases between. This CDR3 reads CASSSGSGQPQHF. The CDR3 coding sequence is TGTGCCAGCAGTTCGGGGTCTGGTCAGCCCCAGCATTTT.